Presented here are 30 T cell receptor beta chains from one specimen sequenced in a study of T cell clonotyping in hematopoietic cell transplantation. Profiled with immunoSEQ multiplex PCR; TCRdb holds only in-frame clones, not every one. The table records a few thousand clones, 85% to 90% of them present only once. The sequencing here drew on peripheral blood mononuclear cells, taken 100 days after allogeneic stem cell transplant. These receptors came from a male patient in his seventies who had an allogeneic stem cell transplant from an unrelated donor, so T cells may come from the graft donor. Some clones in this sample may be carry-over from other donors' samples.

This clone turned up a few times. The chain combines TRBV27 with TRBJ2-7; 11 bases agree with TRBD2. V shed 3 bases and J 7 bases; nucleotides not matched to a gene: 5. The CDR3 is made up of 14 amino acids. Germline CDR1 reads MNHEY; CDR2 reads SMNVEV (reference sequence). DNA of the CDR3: TGTGCCAGCAGTTTTACTAGCGGGAGAAGGGAGCAGTACTTC. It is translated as CASSFTSGRREQYF.

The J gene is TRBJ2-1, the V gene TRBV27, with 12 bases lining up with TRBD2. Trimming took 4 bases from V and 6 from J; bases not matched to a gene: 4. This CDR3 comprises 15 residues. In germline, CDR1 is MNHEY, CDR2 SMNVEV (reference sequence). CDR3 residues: CASSYGLAGTNEQFF. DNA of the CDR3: TGTGCCAGCAGTTACGGACTAGCGGGAACCAATGAGCAGTTCTTC.

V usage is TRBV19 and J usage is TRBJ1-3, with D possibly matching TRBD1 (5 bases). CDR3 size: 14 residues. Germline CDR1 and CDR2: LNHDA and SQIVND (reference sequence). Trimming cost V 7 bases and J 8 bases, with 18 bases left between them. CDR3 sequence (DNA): TGTGCCAGTAATCGGCGGGGACTCGGGGACACCATATATTTT. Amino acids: CASNRRGLGDTIYF.

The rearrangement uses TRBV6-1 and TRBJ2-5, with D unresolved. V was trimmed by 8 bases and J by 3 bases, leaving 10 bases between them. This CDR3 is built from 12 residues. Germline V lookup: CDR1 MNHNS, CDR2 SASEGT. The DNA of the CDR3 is TGTGCCAGCGACGTAACAAAAGAGACCCAGTACTTC. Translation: CASDVTKETQYF.

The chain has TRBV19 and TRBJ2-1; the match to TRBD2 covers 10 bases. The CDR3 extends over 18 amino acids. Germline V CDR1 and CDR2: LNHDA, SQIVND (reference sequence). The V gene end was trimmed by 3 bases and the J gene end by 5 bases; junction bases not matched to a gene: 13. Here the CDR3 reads CASSMGPLTSGAHNEQFF. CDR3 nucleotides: TGTGCCAGTAGTATGGGGCCCCTTACTAGCGGGGCCCACAATGAGCAGTTCTTC.

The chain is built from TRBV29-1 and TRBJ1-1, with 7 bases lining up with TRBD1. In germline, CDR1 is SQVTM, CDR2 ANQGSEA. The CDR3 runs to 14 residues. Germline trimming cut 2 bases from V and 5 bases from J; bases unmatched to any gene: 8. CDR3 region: CSVEKRQGGTEAFF. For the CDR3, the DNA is TGCAGCGTTGAAAAAAGACAGGGTGGGACTGAAGCTTTCTTT.

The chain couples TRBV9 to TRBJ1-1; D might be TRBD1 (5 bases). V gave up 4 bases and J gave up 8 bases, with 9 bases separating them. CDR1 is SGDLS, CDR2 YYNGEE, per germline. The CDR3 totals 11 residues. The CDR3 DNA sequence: TGTGCCAGCAGCCCGGGACCAGAAGCTTTCTTT. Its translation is CASSPGPEAFF. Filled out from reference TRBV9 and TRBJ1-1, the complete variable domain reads DSGVTQTPKHLITATGQRVTLRCSPRSGDLSVYWYQQSLDQGLQFLIQYYNGEERAKGNILERFSAQQFPDLHSELNLSSLELGDSALYFCASSPGPEAFFGQGTRLTVV.

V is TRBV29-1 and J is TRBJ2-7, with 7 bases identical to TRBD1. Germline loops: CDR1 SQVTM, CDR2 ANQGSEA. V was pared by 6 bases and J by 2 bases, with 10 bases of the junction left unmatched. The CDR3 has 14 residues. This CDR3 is CSVARGQGTYEQYF. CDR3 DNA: TGCAGCGTGGCGAGGGGGCAGGGGACCTACGAGCAGTACTTC.

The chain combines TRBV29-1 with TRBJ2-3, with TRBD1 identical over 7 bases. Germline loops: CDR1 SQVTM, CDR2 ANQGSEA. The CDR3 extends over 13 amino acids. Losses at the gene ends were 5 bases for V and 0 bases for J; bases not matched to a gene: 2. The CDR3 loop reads CSVRQGSTDTQYF. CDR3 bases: TGCAGCGTTAGACAGGGTAGCACAGATACGCAGTATTTT.

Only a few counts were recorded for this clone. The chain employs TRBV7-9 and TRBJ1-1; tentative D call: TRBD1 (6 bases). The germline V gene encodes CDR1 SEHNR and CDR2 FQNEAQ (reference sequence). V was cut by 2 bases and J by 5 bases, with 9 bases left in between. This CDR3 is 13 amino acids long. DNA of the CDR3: TGTGCCAGCAGCTTACAGGGGAGGACTGAAGCTTTCTTT. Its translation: CASSLQGRTEAFF.

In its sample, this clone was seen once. The CDR3 nucleotides are TGTGCCAGCAGCTTATCACAGGGCTCCTACGAGCAGTACTTC. It yields the protein CASSLSQGSYEQYF. The gene calls are TRBV5-8 and TRBJ2-7; D may be TRBD1 (6 bases). The CDR3 is made up of 14 amino acids. Trimming cost V 2 bases and J 0 bases, with 9 bases left between them. Germline CDR1 is SGHTS and CDR2 is YDEGEE. The full variable domain, its missing parts supplied by reference TRBV5-8 and TRBJ2-7, is EAGVTQSPTHLIKTRGQQATLRCSPISGHTSVYWYQQALGLGLQFLLWYDEGEERNRGNFPPRFSGRQFPNYSSELNVNALELEDSALYLCASSLSQGSYEQYFGPGTRLTVT.

The CDR3 sequence: CASSPSTNSYEQYF. In DNA form, the CDR3 reads TGTGCCAGCAGCCCGTCGACGAACTCCTACGAGCAGTACTTC. V and J are TRBV7-9 and TRBJ2-5; D gene unclear. The better agreement between TRBJ2-7 and the DNA end casts doubt on the J call. Germline CDR1 reads SEHNR; CDR2 reads FQNEAQ (reference sequence). The CDR3 loop spans 14 amino acids.

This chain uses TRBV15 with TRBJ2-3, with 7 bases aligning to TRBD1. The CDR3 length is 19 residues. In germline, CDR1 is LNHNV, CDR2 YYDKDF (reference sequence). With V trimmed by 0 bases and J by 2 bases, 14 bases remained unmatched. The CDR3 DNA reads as TGTGCCACCAGCAGAGATCCGCGAAGGGGACAGCAAGACACAGATACGCAGTATTTT. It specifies CATSRDPRRGQQDTDTQYF.

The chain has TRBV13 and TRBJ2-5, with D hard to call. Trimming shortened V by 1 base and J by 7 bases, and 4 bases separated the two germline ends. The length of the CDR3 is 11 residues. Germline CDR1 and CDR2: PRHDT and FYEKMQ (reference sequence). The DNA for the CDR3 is TGTGCCAGCAGCTTAGAAGGGACCCAGTACTTC. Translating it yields CASSLEGTQYF.

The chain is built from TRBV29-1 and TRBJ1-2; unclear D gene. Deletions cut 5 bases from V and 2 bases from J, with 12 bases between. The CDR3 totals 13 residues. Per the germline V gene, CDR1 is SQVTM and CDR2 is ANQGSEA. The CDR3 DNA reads TGCAGCGTTTATACCCCGGGAAACTATGGCTACACCTTC. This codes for CSVYTPGNYGYTF.

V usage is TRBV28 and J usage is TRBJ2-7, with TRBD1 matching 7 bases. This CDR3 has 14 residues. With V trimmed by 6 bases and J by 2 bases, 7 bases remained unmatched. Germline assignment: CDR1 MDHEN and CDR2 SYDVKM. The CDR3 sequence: CASSSTGLAYEQYF. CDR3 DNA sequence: TGTGCCAGCAGCTCGACAGGGCTGGCCTACGAGCAGTACTTC.

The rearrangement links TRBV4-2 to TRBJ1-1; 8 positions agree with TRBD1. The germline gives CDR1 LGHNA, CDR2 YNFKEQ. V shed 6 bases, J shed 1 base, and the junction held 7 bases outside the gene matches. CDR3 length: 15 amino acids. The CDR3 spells CASSLSGQGNTEAFF. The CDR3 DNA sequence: TGTGCCAGCAGTCTTTCCGGACAGGGGAACACTGAAGCTTTCTTT.

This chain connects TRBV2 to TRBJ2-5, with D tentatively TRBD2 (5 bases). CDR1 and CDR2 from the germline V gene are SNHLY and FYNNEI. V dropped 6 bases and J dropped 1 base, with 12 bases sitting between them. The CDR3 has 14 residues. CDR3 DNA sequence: TGTGCCAGCAGCGACGGACTCCTCCAAGAGACCCAGTACTTC. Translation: CASSDGLLQETQYF. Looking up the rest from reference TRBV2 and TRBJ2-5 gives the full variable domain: EPEVTQTPSHQVTQMGQEVILRCVPISNHLYFYWYRQILGQKVEFLVSFYNNEISEKSEIFDDQFSVERPDGSNFTLKIRSTKLEDSAMYFCASSDGLLQETQYFGPGTRLLVL.

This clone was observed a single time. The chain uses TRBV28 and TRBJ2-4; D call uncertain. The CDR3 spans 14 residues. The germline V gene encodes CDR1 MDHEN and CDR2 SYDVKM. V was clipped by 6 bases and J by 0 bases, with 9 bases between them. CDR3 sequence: CASSPELAKNIQYF. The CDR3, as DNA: TGTGCCAGCAGCCCAGAGCTAGCCAAAAACATTCAGTACTTC.

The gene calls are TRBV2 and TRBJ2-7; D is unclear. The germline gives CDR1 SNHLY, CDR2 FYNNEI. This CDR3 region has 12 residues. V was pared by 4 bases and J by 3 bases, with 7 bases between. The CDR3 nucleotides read TGTGCCAGCAGTGGTATGGGCTACGAGCAGTACTTC. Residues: CASSGMGYEQYF.

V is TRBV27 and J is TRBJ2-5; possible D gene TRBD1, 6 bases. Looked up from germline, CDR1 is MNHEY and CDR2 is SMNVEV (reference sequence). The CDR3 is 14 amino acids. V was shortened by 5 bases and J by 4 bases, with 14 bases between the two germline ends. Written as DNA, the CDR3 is TGTGCCAGCAGTAATTACCAAGGGGGAGAGACCCAGTACTTC. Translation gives CASSNYQGGETQYF.

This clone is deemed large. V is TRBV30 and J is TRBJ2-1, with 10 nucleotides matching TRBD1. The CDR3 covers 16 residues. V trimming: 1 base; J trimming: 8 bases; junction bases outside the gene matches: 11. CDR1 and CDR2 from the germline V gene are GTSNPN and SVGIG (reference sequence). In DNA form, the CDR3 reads TGTGCCTGGAGTGATGAGGGACAGGGGATAGCGGATGAGCAGTTCTTC. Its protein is CAWSDEGQGIADEQFF. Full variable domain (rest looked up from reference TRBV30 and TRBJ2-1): SQTIHQWPATLVQPVGSPLSLECTVEGTSNPNLYWYRQAAGRGLQLLFYSVGIGQISSEVPQNLSASRPQDRQFILSSKKLLLSDSGFYLCAWSDEGQGIADEQFFGPGTRLTVL.

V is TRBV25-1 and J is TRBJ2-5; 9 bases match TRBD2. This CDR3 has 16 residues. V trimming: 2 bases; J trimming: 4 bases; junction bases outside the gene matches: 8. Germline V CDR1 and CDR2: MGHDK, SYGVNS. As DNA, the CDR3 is TGTGCCAGCAGTGAAGGTGCGGGAGGGCCGGTAGAGACCCAGTACTTC. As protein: CASSEGAGGPVETQYF.

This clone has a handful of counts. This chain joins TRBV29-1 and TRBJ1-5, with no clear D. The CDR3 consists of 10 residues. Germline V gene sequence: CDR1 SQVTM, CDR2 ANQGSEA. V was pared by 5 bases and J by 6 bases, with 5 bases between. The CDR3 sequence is CSVWSQPQHF. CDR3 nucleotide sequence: TGCAGCGTTTGGTCTCAGCCCCAGCATTTT.

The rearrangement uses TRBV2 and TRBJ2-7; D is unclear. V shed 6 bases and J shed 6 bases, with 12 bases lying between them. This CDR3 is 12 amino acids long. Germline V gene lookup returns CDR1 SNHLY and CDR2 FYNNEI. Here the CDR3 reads CASSQTVFEQYF. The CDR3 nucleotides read TGTGCCAGCAGCCAGACGGTCTTCGAGCAGTACTTC.

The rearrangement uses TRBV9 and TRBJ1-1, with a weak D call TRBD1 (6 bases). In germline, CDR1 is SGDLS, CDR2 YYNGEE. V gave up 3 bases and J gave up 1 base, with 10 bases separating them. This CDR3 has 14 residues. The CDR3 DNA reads TGTGCCAGCAGCGCGGGACAACCGAACACTGAAGCTTTCTTT. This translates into CASSAGQPNTEAFF.

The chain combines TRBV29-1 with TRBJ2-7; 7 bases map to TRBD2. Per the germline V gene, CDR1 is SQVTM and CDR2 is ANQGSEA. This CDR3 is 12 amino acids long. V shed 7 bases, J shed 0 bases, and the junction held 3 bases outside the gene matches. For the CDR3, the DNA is TGCAGCGGCCGGGACTACTCCTACGAGCAGTACTTC. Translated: CSGRDYSYEQYF.

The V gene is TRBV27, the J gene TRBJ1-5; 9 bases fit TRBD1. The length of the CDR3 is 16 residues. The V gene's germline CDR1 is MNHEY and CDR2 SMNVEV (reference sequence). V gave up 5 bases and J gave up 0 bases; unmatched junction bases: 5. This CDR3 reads CASSPGTGYSNQPQHF. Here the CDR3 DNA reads TGTGCCAGCAGTCCCGGGACAGGGTATAGCAATCAGCCCCAGCATTTT.

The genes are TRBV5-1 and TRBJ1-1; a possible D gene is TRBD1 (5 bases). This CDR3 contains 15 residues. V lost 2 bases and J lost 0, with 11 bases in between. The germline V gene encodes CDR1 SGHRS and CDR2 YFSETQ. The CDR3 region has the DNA TGCGCCAGCAGCTTAGAGGGACTTATGAACACTGAAGCTTTCTTT. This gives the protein CASSLEGLMNTEAFF.

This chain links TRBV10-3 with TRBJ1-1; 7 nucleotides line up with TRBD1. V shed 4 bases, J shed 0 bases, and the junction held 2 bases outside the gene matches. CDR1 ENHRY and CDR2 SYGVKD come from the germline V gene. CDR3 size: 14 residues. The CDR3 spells CAISGQGMNTEAFF. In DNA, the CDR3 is TGTGCCATCAGTGGACAGGGAATGAACACTGAAGCTTTCTTT.